These T cell receptor beta chains were read from a single sample in a study of T cell changes during pregnancy in multiple sclerosis. Measured with immunoSEQ multiplex PCR; TCRdb has only the in-frame clones, and not every one. The sample consists of roughly 110,000 clones, roughly nine tenths of them appearing once. The sample consisted of peripheral blood, taken before pregnancy. Source of these receptors: a female donor with multiple sclerosis, enrolled in a pregnancy study. Each CDR3 is given with its conserved first and last residue. The D gene is left open where the match is weak. Rows give clone size only sometimes, using once, few, many, or a class for an expanded clone.

d_call	v_call	j_call	clone_size	cdr3_nt	cdr3_aa
NA	TRBV29-1	TRBJ2-3	NA	TGCAGCGTTGAGGGGCGGCTCACAGATACGCAGTATTTT	CSVEGRLTDTQYF
TRBD2	TRBV5-1	TRBJ2-3	NA	TGCGCCAGCAGCACCGGGACTAGCGGGATCACAGATACGCAGTATTTT	CASSTGTSGITDTQYF
NA	TRBV19	TRBJ1-2	NA	TGTGCCAGTAGGCCTACATCCGGGACAAACTATGGCTACACCTTC	CASRPTSGTNYGYTF
TRBD2	TRBV4-2	TRBJ2-7	NA	TGTGCCAGCAGCCAACGATTCGGGGGGATCTACGAGCAGTACTTC	CASSQRFGGIYEQYF
NA	TRBV9	TRBJ1-1	few	TGTGCCAGCAGCCCAACCACCGCGGGGAACACTGAAGCTTTCTTT	CASSPTTAGNTEAFF
NA	TRBV16	TRBJ1-1	NA	TGTGCCAGCAGCCGCCCCCGGGGGACCACCACTGAAGCTTTCTTT	CASSRPRGTTTEAFF
NA	TRBV7-2	TRBJ2-5	NA	TGTGCCAGCAGCTCCCGACTCCCCCCTGGGGAGACCCAGTACTTC	CASSSRLPPGETQYF
TRBD2	TRBV7-2	TRBJ2-1	NA	TGTGCCAGCAGCTTATCGCCCGGGACTAGCGGGATCAATGAGCAGTTCTTC	CASSLSPGTSGINEQFF
TRBD1	TRBV18	TRBJ1-2	NA	TGTGCCAGCTCACCAATGCAGGGGGAGAGCTACACCTTC	CASSPMQGESYTF
TRBD1	TRBV18	TRBJ1-5	NA	TGTGCCAGCTCACGACAGGGGGCCGATCAGCCCCAGCATTTT	CASSRQGADQPQHF
TRBD1	TRBV6-5	TRBJ1-2	NA	TGTGCCAGCAGGGCCGGACAGGGCGCATATGGCTACACCTTC	CASRAGQGAYGYTF
NA	TRBV5-6	TRBJ2-1	NA	TGTGCCAGCAGCTTGGCCACGGGAAATGAGCAGTTCTTC	CASSLATGNEQFF
NA	TRBV19	TRBJ1-6	NA	TGTGCCAGTAGTCGGAGGGCGGACTATAATTCACCCCTCCACTTT	CASSRRADYNSPLHF
TRBD1	TRBV28	TRBJ2-5	NA	TGTGCCAGCAGTTTGAGGGACAGGGGAAAGACCCAGTACTTC	CASSLRDRGKTQYF
TRBD1	TRBV7-6	TRBJ2-7	NA	TGTGCCAGCAGCCCCTATAGCCCGACAGGGACGTACTACGAGCAGTACTTC	CASSPYSPTGTYYEQYF